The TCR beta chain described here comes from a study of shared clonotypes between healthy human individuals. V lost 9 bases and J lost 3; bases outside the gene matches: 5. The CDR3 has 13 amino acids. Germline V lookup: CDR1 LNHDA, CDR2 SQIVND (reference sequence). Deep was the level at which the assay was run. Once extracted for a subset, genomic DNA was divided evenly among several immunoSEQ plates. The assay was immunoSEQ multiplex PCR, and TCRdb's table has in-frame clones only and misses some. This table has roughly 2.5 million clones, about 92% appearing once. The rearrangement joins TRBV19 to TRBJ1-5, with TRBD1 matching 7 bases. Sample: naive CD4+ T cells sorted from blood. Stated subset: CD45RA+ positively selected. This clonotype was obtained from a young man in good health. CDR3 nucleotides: TGTGCCAGCCTAGACAGGGACAATCAGCCCCAGCATTTT. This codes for CASLDRDNQPQHF. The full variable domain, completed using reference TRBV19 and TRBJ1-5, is DGGITQSPKYLFRKEGQNVTLSCEQNLNHDAMYWYRQDPGQGLRLIYYSQIVNDFQKGDIAEGYSVSREKKESFPLTVTSAQKNPTAFYLCASLDRDNQPQHFGDGTRLSIL.